Shown below are 20 T cell receptor beta chains from a single sample sequenced in a study of T cells after posttransplantation cyclophosphamide. Treatment was busulfan-fludarabine conditioning, a marrow graft, and cyclophosphamide on days +3 and +4. Data came from immunoSEQ multiplex PCR; TCRdb stores just in-frame clones and leaves some out. The repertoire consists of roughly 8,000 clones, none detected only once. Sequenced material: PBMCs, taken after an allogeneic stem cell transplant with post-transplant cyclophosphamide. The receptors shown here come from a male patient aged 30 to 39 who received an allogeneic stem cell transplant from an unrelated donor, was CMV-positive, and had acute and chronic GVHD. A subset of T cells may come from the graft donor.

This clone was picked up many times. The V and J genes are TRBV5-1 and TRBJ1-3, with TRBD1 matching 8 bases. This CDR3 contains 15 residues. Trimming cost V 6 bases and J 0 bases; bases outside gene matches: 5. The germline gives CDR1 SGHRS, CDR2 YFSETQ. CDR3 residues: CASKWDRNSGNTIYF. CDR3 DNA sequence: TGCGCCAGCAAGTGGGACAGGAACTCTGGAAACACCATATATTTT. The full variable domain, its missing parts supplied by reference TRBV5-1 and TRBJ1-3, is KAGVTQTPRYLIKTRGQQVTLSCSPISGHRSVSWYQQTPGQGLQFLFEYFSETQRNKGNFPGRFSGRQFSNSRSEMNVSTLELGDSALYLCASKWDRNSGNTIYFGEGSWLTVV.

This clone occurred many times. The sample has other DNA sequences that encode this CDR3 too. The chain has TRBV12-3 or TRBV12-4 and TRBJ1-2; perhaps TRBD1 as D (6 bases). Trimming stripped 3 bases from V and 7 bases from J, with 9 bases between. This CDR3 spans 12 amino acids. The CDR3, as DNA: TGTGCCAGCAGTTTCATAGGGGGTGGCTACACCTTC. Translation gives CASSFIGGGYTF.

The table lists this clone with many counts. The chain is built from TRBV2 and TRBJ2-1; 13 positions agree with TRBD2. Looked up from germline, CDR1 is SNHLY and CDR2 is FYNNEI. This CDR3 contains 15 residues. V shed 10 bases and J 8 bases; nucleotides not matched to a gene: 11. For the CDR3, the DNA is TGTGCCATCGTCCTGACTAGCGGGGGGACCGATGAGCAGTTCTTC. The encoded protein is CAIVLTSGGTDEQFF.

This chain connects TRBV29-1 to TRBJ1-1; D is ambiguous. Germline lookup yields CDR1 SQVTM and CDR2 ANQGSEA. V lost 7 bases, J lost 3 bases, and 15 bases lay in between. The CDR3 covers 13 residues. CDR3 sequence: CSGYRTTDTEAFF. CDR3 sequence (DNA): TGCAGCGGGTACCGGACTACGGACACTGAAGCTTTCTTT.

This clone was picked up many times. This sequence joins TRBV27 and TRBJ1-2, with D possibly matching TRBD1 (5 bases). The V and J ends lost 8 bases and 0 bases respectively, with 22 bases between them. Germline assignment: CDR1 MNHEY and CDR2 SMNVEV (reference sequence). The CDR3 loop spans 17 amino acids. The CDR3 DNA is TGTGCCAGCGTCCCGGGTTGGGGGGGGTTTTCTAACTATGGCTACACCTTC. It encodes CASVPGWGGFSNYGYTF.

This clone has a count of ten or more. The chain recombines TRBV9 with TRBJ1-1; D is ambiguous. CDR1 is SGDLS and CDR2 is YYNGEE in the germline V gene. The CDR3 sequence is 14 residues long. V was clipped by 0 bases and J by 0 bases, with 6 bases between them. The CDR3 region is CASSVVQMNTEAFF. DNA of the CDR3: TGTGCCAGCAGCGTAGTTCAGATGAACACTGAAGCTTTCTTT.

In its sample, this clone was seen many times. The rearrangement links TRBV19 to TRBJ2-3, with a weak D call TRBD1 (5 bases). CDR1 LNHDA and CDR2 SQIVND come from the germline V gene (reference sequence). Trimming removed 0 bases from V and 2 bases from J, with 12 bases in between. This CDR3 has 16 amino acids. The CDR3 sequence: CASSIDLSGNTDTQYF. As DNA, the CDR3 is TGTGCCAGTAGTATAGATCTATCAGGGAACACAGATACGCAGTATTTT.

This clone was seen ten or more times. The CDR3 DNA reads as TGTGCCAGCAGCCCCCCCCCGGGCGGGGTTGGCAATGAGCAGTTCTTC. Translated, it gives CASSPPPGGVGNEQFF. The chain uses TRBV13 and TRBJ2-1; D is possibly TRBD2 (6 bases). Germline V gene sequence: CDR1 PRHDT, CDR2 FYEKMQ (reference sequence). The CDR3 runs 16 residues. Between the trimmed V and J ends, which lost 5 bases and 6 bases, there was a span of 20 bases.

Many counts were recorded for this clone. The J gene is TRBJ1-2, the V gene TRBV5-1, with 7 bases aligning to TRBD1. The CDR3 is 17 amino acids. Germline lookup yields CDR1 SGHRS and CDR2 YFSETQ. Trimming at V came to 4 bases and at J to 4 bases, leaving 16 bases not matched to a gene. CDR3 bases: TGCGCCAGCAGCCCAGAGACAGGGCCTCATGGGGGCTATGGCTACACCTTC. Its protein is CASSPETGPHGGYGYTF.

Many counts were recorded for this clone. Just one base apart from a much larger clone, this may be a read error. V and J are TRBV4-3 and TRBJ1-3; D unclear. Trimming removed 1 base from V and 11 bases from J, with 21 bases in between. The CDR3 consists of 16 residues. The germline V gene encodes CDR1 LGHNA and CDR2 YSLEER. Here the CDR3 reads CASSQGSLSLGHPIYF. The CDR3 nucleotides read TGCGCCAGCAGCCAAGGGAGCCTTAGCCTAGGCCACCCCATATATTTT.

The sample holds many counts of this clone. The rearrangement joins TRBV6-5 to TRBJ1-1; D is possibly TRBD1 (5 bases). CDR1 and CDR2 from the germline V gene are MNHEY and SVGAGI. The V end was cut by 4 bases, the J end by 6 bases, with 12 bases between. The CDR3 is 13 amino acids. CDR3: CASSFDRGAEAFF. The CDR3 DNA follows: TGTGCCAGCAGTTTCGACAGAGGAGCTGAAGCTTTCTTT.

At least ten counts were recorded for this clone. The chain links TRBV19 to TRBJ1-1; 10 bases map to TRBD1. Per the germline V gene, CDR1 is LNHDA and CDR2 is SQIVND (reference sequence). This CDR3 comprises 16 residues. V was clipped by 3 bases and J by 0 bases; unmatched bases: 4. CDR3 loop: CASSIGQGDMNTEAFF. As DNA, the CDR3 is TGTGCCAGTAGTATCGGACAGGGGGACATGAACACTGAAGCTTTCTTT.

This clone was recorded at least ten times. This chain links TRBV7-6 with TRBJ2-1, with TRBD1 matching over 10 bases. The germline V gene encodes CDR1 SGHVS and CDR2 FNYEAQ. Trimming at V came to 3 bases and at J to 5 bases, leaving 7 bases not matched to a gene. The CDR3 loop spans 16 amino acids. As DNA, the CDR3 is TGTGCCAGCAGCTTGGGTGGACAGGGGGTGCACAATGAGCAGTTCTTC. Amino acids: CASSLGGQGVHNEQFF.

By sample fraction, this clone is medium-sized. The genes are TRBV10-1 and TRBJ1-4; TRBD1 matches at 7 bases. The CDR3 extends over 22 amino acids. Germline V gives CDR1 WNHNN, CDR2 SYGVQD (reference sequence). After removal of 5 bases from V and 2 bases from J, the junction contained 26 bases not matched to a gene. The CDR3 is CASSTLSSNPPTGRGTNEKLFF. Written as DNA, the CDR3 is TGCGCCAGCAGTACCCTGTCCTCCAATCCTCCGACAGGGAGGGGGACTAATGAAAAACTGTTTTTT.

This clone was seen repeatedly, ten times or more. The chain recombines TRBV7-9 with TRBJ1-1; D not resolved. The V end lost 0 bases, the J end lost 1 base, and 9 bases lay between the germline ends. Germline CDR1 and CDR2: SEHNR and FQNEAQ (reference sequence). The CDR3 sequence is 15 residues long. CDR3 amino acids: CASSLAGNPNTEAFF. The CDR3 coding sequence is TGTGCCAGCAGCTTAGCAGGTAACCCGAACACTGAAGCTTTCTTT.

There are many counts of this clone. The chain joins TRBV2 to TRBJ2-2; 8 positions agree with TRBD1. V shed 8 bases and J 6 bases; nucleotides not matched to a gene: 5. This CDR3 is built from 13 residues. The germline gives CDR1 SNHLY, CDR2 FYNNEI. The CDR3 DNA is TGTGCCAGCTCCACAGGGGGTGCCGGGGAGCTGTTTTTT. This translates into CASSTGGAGELFF.

This clone has ten or more counts. The V gene is TRBV12-5, the J gene TRBJ1-1; the match to TRBD1 covers 7 bases. CDR1 LGHNT and CDR2 FRNRAP come from the germline V gene. V shed 7 bases, J shed 4 bases, and the junction held 9 bases outside the gene matches. The CDR3 totals 14 residues. CDR3 amino acids: CASARTGGGTEAFF. The CDR3 region has the DNA TGTGCTAGTGCCCGGACAGGAGGAGGCACTGAAGCTTTCTTT.

This clone was seen many times. CDR3 sequence: CASSPGGGNYGYTF. The CDR3 DNA reads as TGTGCCAGCAGCCCCGGGGGGGGGAACTATGGCTACACCTTC. The V call is TRBV7-9, the J call TRBJ1-2; a possible D gene is TRBD1 (5 bases). Germline V gene sequence: CDR1 SEHNR, CDR2 FQNEAQ (reference sequence). The CDR3 consists of 14 residues. Trimming cost V 5 bases and J 2 bases, with 12 bases left between them.

This clone was observed at least ten times. The chain combines TRBV30 with TRBJ1-4; possible D gene TRBD1, 5 bases. This CDR3 spans 15 amino acids. V gave up 3 bases and J gave up 2 bases, with 13 bases separating them. Germline V lookup: CDR1 GTSNPN, CDR2 SVGIG (reference sequence). The CDR3 here is CAWRRRGVTNEKLFF. The CDR3 DNA reads TGTGCCTGGAGACGTAGAGGGGTCACTAATGAAAAACTGTTTTTT.

This clone was seen ten or more times. The rearrangement joins TRBV7-8 to TRBJ2-1; D might be TRBD1 (6 bases). Germline CDR1 and CDR2: SGHVS and FQNEAQ. The CDR3 loop spans 14 amino acids. V lost 5 bases and J lost 3, with 11 bases in between. CDR3 protein: CASSRPGHYNEQFF. The CDR3 coding sequence is TGTGCCAGCAGCCGCCCGGGACACTACAATGAGCAGTTCTTC.